The 10 T cell receptor beta chains given below trace back to one sample, sequenced in a study of T and B cells in COVID-19 patients. Each TRB amplification used roughly 220-550 ng of genomic DNA from blood. TRB rearrangements were amplified by multiplex PCR with BIOMED2 TRB-A/B primers. TCRdb re-analysed the multiplex PCR reads in MiXCR, keeping a single row per CDR3 protein. The table includes a few thousand distinct CDR3 sequences, around 26% detected once. The sample comprised blood. Receptors were obtained from a human donor with active COVID-19.

The chain joins TRBV4-2 to TRBJ1-2; perhaps TRBD1 as D (6 bases). Germline-derived CDR1 and CDR2 are LGHNA and YNFKEQ. This CDR3 contains 15 residues. V lost 1 base, J lost 1 base, and 10 bases lay in between. CDR3 amino acids: CASSQAGVGNYGYTF. The CDR3 DNA reads TGTGCCAGCAGCCAAGCAGGGGTTGGTAACTATGGCTACACCTTC.

By share of the sample, this clonotype is medium-sized (0.01 to 0.1%). The chain couples TRBV30 to TRBJ1-1; D is ambiguous. Trimming pared 1 base from V and 6 bases from J, leaving 6 bases between. Germline V lookup: CDR1 GTSNPN, CDR2 SVGIG (reference sequence). The length of the CDR3 is 11 residues. Here the CDR3 reads CAWSGRAEAFF. The CDR3 nucleotides are TGTGCCTGGAGTGGGCGTGCTGAAGCTTTCTTT.

This clonotype is classed as medium-sized (0.01 to 0.1%). The V and J genes are TRBV6-5 and TRBJ2-1, with 10 nucleotides matching TRBD2. The CDR3 totals 14 residues. Germline CDR1 reads MNHEY; CDR2 reads SVGAGI. The trim removed 5 bases at V and 9 bases at J, leaving 7 bases unmatched. The chain's CDR3 is CASSHPGTSVEQFF. CDR3 in DNA: TGTGCCAGCAGTCACCCCGGGACTAGCGTTGAGCAGTTCTTC.

This clonotype is labeled medium-sized. The genes are TRBV5-1 and TRBJ2-5; D assignment may be TRBD1 or TRBD2 (7 bases each). This CDR3 spans 14 amino acids. The V gene lost 0 bases and the J gene lost 5 bases, with 11 bases spanning the gap. The V gene's germline CDR1 is SGHRS and CDR2 YFSETQ. The CDR3 sequence is CASSLVGGGETQYF. CDR3 DNA: TGCGCCAGCAGCTTGGTGGGAGGGGGCGAGACCCAGTACTTC.

A note on this clonotype: This may come from a read error, since a much larger clone is one base off. The J gene is TRBJ1-1, the V gene TRBV30; unclear D gene. Germline CDR1 GTSNPN, CDR2 SVGIG (reference sequence). This CDR3 is built from 13 residues. V gave up 5 bases and J gave up 9 bases, with 19 bases separating them. Here the CDR3 reads CAWWGLGGVKAFF. The CDR3 nucleotides are TGTGCCTGGTGGGGTCTGGGAGGAGTGAAAGCTTTCTTT.

This chain connects TRBV5-1 to TRBJ2-5; TRBD2 aligns across 8 bases. There are 15 residues in the CDR3. Losses at the gene ends were 2 bases for V and 1 base for J; bases not matched to a gene: 4. Germline CDR1 SGHRS, CDR2 YFSETQ. CDR3 sequence reads: CASSFTSGSQETQYF. DNA of the CDR3: TGCGCCAGCAGCTTCACTAGCGGCTCCCAAGAGACCCAGTACTTC. The whole variable domain, remainder taken from reference TRBV5-1 and TRBJ2-5, is KAGVTQTPRYLIKTRGQQVTLSCSPISGHRSVSWYQQTPGQGLQFLFEYFSETQRNKGNFPGRFSGRQFSNSRSEMNVSTLELGDSALYLCASSFTSGSQETQYFGPGTRLLVL.

This clonotype was detected only a few times. The rearrangement links TRBV6-5 to TRBJ1-1, with a possible D match to TRBD1 (5 bases). This CDR3 comprises 13 residues. V lost 2 bases, J lost 8 bases, and 12 bases lay in between. In germline, CDR1 is MNHEY, CDR2 SVGAGI. The CDR3 sequence is CASSYRGALEAFF. The CDR3 bases are TGTGCCAGCAGTTACCGCGGGGCCCTAGAAGCTTTCTTT.

This clonotype has a handful of counts. The chain combines TRBV12-3 or TRBV12-4 with TRBJ2-5; TRBD2 matches at 9 bases. The CDR3 is made up of 16 amino acids. V shed 9 bases and J 2 bases; nucleotides not matched to a gene: 13. The DNA of the CDR3 is TGTGCCAGTAGAGGACCGGGACTAGCACGACAAGAGACCCAGTACTTC. Its translation: CASRGPGLARQETQYF.

This clonotype is labeled medium-sized. The gene calls are TRBV6-5 and TRBJ2-3, with 13 bases aligning to TRBD2. Per the germline V gene, CDR1 is MNHEY and CDR2 is SVGAGI. The CDR3 is 15 amino acids. The J segment lost 5 bases and the V segment lost 6 bases, leaving 5 bases of the junction unmatched. The DNA of the CDR3 is TGTGCCAGCAGGCTACTAGCGGGAGGGAAAGATACGCAGTATTTT. This encodes CASRLLAGGKDTQYF.

This clonotype was recorded a few times. The chain has TRBV12-3 or TRBV12-4 and TRBJ1-5; 9 positions match TRBD1. The CDR3 consists of 15 residues. Losses at the gene ends were 6 bases for V and 5 bases for J; bases not matched to a gene: 8. CDR3 sequence reads: CASSPGTGRYQPQHF. The CDR3 DNA reads TGTGCCAGCAGCCCCGGGACAGGGCGATATCAGCCCCAGCATTTT.